This TCR beta chain was identified in a study of patients and donors after allogeneic stem cell transplantation. TCRdb analysed the RT-PCR reads with MiXCR anew, one entry per CDR3 protein. The table records 150,000 to 250,000 distinct CDR3 sequences, 40% to 45% of them present only once. V was shortened by 1 base and J by 5 bases, with 14 bases between the two germline ends. CDR1 and CDR2 (germline): SGHVS, FQNEAQ. The CDR3 loop spans 15 amino acids. Sequences were obtained from blood, either unsorted or a sorted T cell fraction (not recorded which). The chain has TRBV7-8 and TRBJ1-1, with D maybe TRBD1 (5 bases). The receptor's source is a human donor who was either an allogeneic HSCT recipient or a stem cell or donor lymphocyte infusion donor (not recorded which). It is not recorded whose cells these are; they may come from a transplant donor. CDR3 nucleotides: TGTGCCAGCAGCTTAGTCGGGACGTTAAGGACTGAAGCTTTCTTT. This translates into CASSLVGTLRTEAFF.